Shown below are 32 T cell receptor beta chains from a single sample sequenced in a study of blood T cell repertoires in COVID-19. Assay: immunoSEQ multiplex PCR; the TCRdb copy retains only in-frame clones and omits some. The sample yields tens of thousands of clones, around 84% seen once. Sequenced input: peripheral blood. Every receptor here comes from an older man with acute or convalescent COVID-19.

V gene TRBV18 combines with J gene TRBJ2-5; TRBD1 matches at 9 bases. The CDR3 loop spans 12 amino acids. CDR1 is KGHSH, CDR2 LQKENI, per germline. V was clipped by 2 bases and J by 10 bases; unmatched bases: 2. CDR3 DNA sequence: TGTGCCAGCTCACCAGGGACAGGGAACCAGTACTTC. Translated, it gives CASSPGTGNQYF.

The chain joins TRBV19 to TRBJ2-4; 11 bases are shared with TRBD1. Germline lookup yields CDR1 LNHDA and CDR2 SQIVND (reference sequence). Trimming cost V 5 bases and J 5 bases; bases outside gene matches: 8. This CDR3 has 16 amino acids. For the CDR3, the DNA is TGTGCCAGTAGTCCCCAGGCGGGACAGGGGGAAAACATTCAGTACTTC. This sequence encodes CASSPQAGQGENIQYF.

The chain links TRBV9 to TRBJ1-2, with D possibly being TRBD1 (5 bases). V lost 1 base, J lost 6 bases, and 10 bases lay in between. This CDR3 comprises 13 residues. The germline gives CDR1 SGDLS, CDR2 YYNGEE. As DNA, the CDR3 is TGTGCCAGCAGCGTAATAGACAGAGATGGCTACACCTTC. Amino acid sequence: CASSVIDRDGYTF.

This clone occurred a few times. This chain joins TRBV7-2 and TRBJ1-2; 9 bases map to TRBD1. Per the germline V gene, CDR1 is SGHTA and CDR2 is FQGNSA. The CDR3 spans 14 residues. J gave up 9 bases and V 9 bases, and 14 bases lay outside the gene matches. CDR3 nucleotide sequence: TGTGCCAGTTCGGCCGGGACAGGGATTTTGCGCTACACCTTC. Protein sequence: CASSAGTGILRYTF.

The V and J genes are TRBV7-9 and TRBJ2-3, with 11 bases fitting TRBD2. The ends lost 0 bases at V and 1 base at J; junction bases unmatched: 9. The CDR3 loop spans 19 amino acids. Germline CDR1 reads SEHNR; CDR2 reads FQNEAQ (reference sequence). The CDR3 loop is CASSLASYTSGRRTDTQYF. Written as DNA, the CDR3 is TGTGCCAGCAGCTTAGCCTCCTACACTAGCGGGAGACGCACAGATACGCAGTATTTT.

The gene calls are TRBV6-2 or TRBV6-3 and TRBJ1-1; no definite D call. This CDR3 is 13 amino acids long. From germline, CDR1 is MNHEY and CDR2 SVGEGT. V was shortened by 2 bases and J by 3 bases, with 7 bases between the two germline ends. The CDR3 reads CASSYEPDTEAFF. CDR3 in DNA: TGTGCCAGCAGTTACGAACCAGACACTGAAGCTTTCTTT.

This clone has only one observation. The V call is TRBV5-5, the J call TRBJ2-5; 8 bases are shared with TRBD1. The ends lost 2 bases at V and 4 bases at J; junction bases unmatched: 10. The CDR3 totals 16 residues. Looked up from germline, CDR1 is SGHKS and CDR2 is YYEKEE (reference sequence). The CDR3 bases are TGTGCCAGCAGCTTTGGGTTTCAGGGGGCCTTAGAGACCCAGTACTTC. Its translation: CASSFGFQGALETQYF.

The chain's CDR3 is CASSLRGNNQPQHF. The CDR3 DNA follows: TGTGCCAGCAGCTTACGCGGGAACAATCAGCCCCAGCATTTT. V is TRBV7-2 and J is TRBJ1-5, with D hard to call. The CDR3 totals 14 residues. Germline loops: CDR1 SGHTA, CDR2 FQGNSA. Trimming left V 2 bases short and J 3 bases short, with 8 bases between.

The V and J genes are TRBV24-1 and TRBJ1-6, with D possibly TRBD1 on 6 matching bases. Germline loops: CDR1 KGHDR, CDR2 SFDVKD. The CDR3 totals 15 residues. The germline V and J ends were trimmed by 6 bases and 7 bases, with 15 bases remaining between them. CDR3 sequence: CATSSVQGLNSPLHF. CDR3 nucleotide sequence: TGTGCCACCAGTTCAGTTCAGGGGCTAAATTCACCCCTCCACTTT.

In DNA, the CDR3 is TGTGCCAGCAGCCAAGGGGGGCGGGGGGTACGCACAGATACGCAGTATTTT. This translates into CASSQGGRGVRTDTQYF. This sequence joins TRBV3-1 (or the pseudogene TRBV3-2) and TRBJ2-3; TRBD2 aligns across 8 bases. The CDR3 spans 17 residues. The junction had 7 bases not matched to a gene; V was cut back by 1 base and J by 1 base. The germline gives CDR1 LGHDT, CDR2 YNNKEL (reference sequence).

This clone occurred a few times. The chain uses TRBV6-2 or TRBV6-3 and TRBJ1-2; the D is unclear. The CDR3 is 12 residues long. Between the trimmed V and J ends, which lost 4 bases and 5 bases, there was a span of 8 bases. The V gene's germline CDR1 is MNHEY and CDR2 SVGEGT. As DNA, the CDR3 is TGTGCCAGCAGTTCGACTTGGTATGGCTACACCTTC. Its protein is CASSSTWYGYTF.

This clone appeared a few times. Here the CDR3 DNA reads TGTGCCAGTAAACCTCCAGGGGTGGAATTTGGCTACACCTTC. Protein product: CASKPPGVEFGYTF. The gene calls are TRBV6-6 and TRBJ1-2; possible D gene TRBD1, 6 bases. V was shortened by 9 bases and J by 7 bases, with 21 bases between the two germline ends. The CDR3 totals 14 residues. Per the germline V gene, CDR1 is MNHNY and CDR2 is SVGAGI (reference sequence).

This clone has just a few counts. The chain has TRBV9 and TRBJ1-2; perhaps TRBD1 as D (6 bases). CDR1 and CDR2 from the germline V gene are SGDLS and YYNGEE. The CDR3 runs to 16 residues. V was trimmed by 0 bases and J by 7 bases, leaving 19 bases between them. CDR3: CASSVAPAGRGGGYTF. CDR3 DNA sequence: TGTGCCAGCAGCGTAGCCCCCGCGGGCAGGGGCGGTGGCTACACCTTC.

The chain employs TRBV5-1 and TRBJ2-3; perhaps TRBD1 as D (6 bases). The CDR3 has 16 amino acids. V dropped 4 bases and J dropped 3 bases, with 18 bases sitting between them. The germline CDR1 and CDR2 sequences are SGHRS and YFSETQ. As DNA, the CDR3 is TGCGCCAGCAGCCCAGGACAGAGCTTATTTACAGATACGCAGTATTTT. Translated, it gives CASSPGQSLFTDTQYF.

This clone showed up just a few times. The J gene is TRBJ1-4, the V gene TRBV10-3, with D perhaps TRBD1 (6 bases). Trimming cost V 2 bases and J 8 bases, with 18 bases left between them. The CDR3 contains 16 residues. The V gene's germline CDR1 is ENHRY and CDR2 SYGVKD. The CDR3 DNA reads as TGTGCCATCAGTGAGAGGACAGATCCAAGAAGGGAAAAACTGTTTTTT. Its translation: CAISERTDPRREKLFF.

V gene TRBV20-1 combines with J gene TRBJ2-3; 11 bases line up with TRBD2. The J segment lost 2 bases and the V segment lost 3 bases, leaving 4 bases of the junction unmatched. Germline V lookup: CDR1 DFQATT, CDR2 SNEGSKA (reference sequence). CDR3 length equals 15 residues. The CDR3 here is CSASGTSGFTDTQYF. CDR3 coding DNA: TGCAGTGCTAGTGGGACTAGCGGATTCACAGATACGCAGTATTTT.

V gene TRBV20-1 combines with J gene TRBJ2-3; D not resolved. CDR3 size: 12 residues. Germline V gene sequence: CDR1 DFQATT, CDR2 SNEGSKA (reference sequence). Trimming shortened V by 3 bases and J by 6 bases, and 10 bases separated the two germline ends. The CDR3 DNA is TGCAGTGCTAGTGAGTCTCCGGATACGCAGTATTTT. Translated, it gives CSASESPDTQYF.

This chain joins TRBV5-1 and TRBJ2-7; 8 positions agree with TRBD1. This CDR3 region has 14 residues. The germline gives CDR1 SGHRS, CDR2 YFSETQ. Germline trimming cut 4 bases from V and 3 bases from J; bases unmatched to any gene: 6. The CDR3 reads CASSTGTGGYEQYF. CDR3 in DNA: TGCGCCAGCAGCACCGGGACAGGAGGCTACGAGCAGTACTTC. Drawing the rest from reference TRBV5-1 and TRBJ2-7, the complete variable domain is KAGVTQTPRYLIKTRGQQVTLSCSPISGHRSVSWYQQTPGQGLQFLFEYFSETQRNKGNFPGRFSGRQFSNSRSEMNVSTLELGDSALYLCASSTGTGGYEQYFGPGTRLTVT.

The V call is TRBV7-2, the J call TRBJ1-2, with 10 bases lining up with TRBD1. CDR3 length: 14 residues. Trimming at V came to 4 bases and at J to 2 bases, leaving 1 base not matched to a gene. Germline lookup yields CDR1 SGHTA and CDR2 FQGNSA. The CDR3 nucleotides read TGTGCCAGCAGCTGGGACAGGGGAAACTATGGCTACACCTTC. Translated: CASSWDRGNYGYTF.

The rearrangement uses TRBV19 and TRBJ2-3; 7 nucleotides line up with TRBD1. After removal of 5 bases from V and 4 bases from J, the junction contained 6 bases not matched to a gene. This CDR3 spans 14 amino acids. Germline values: CDR1 LNHDA, CDR2 SQIVND (reference sequence). CDR3 amino acids: CASSVGTAPDTQYF. CDR3 DNA sequence: TGTGCCAGTAGTGTAGGGACAGCCCCAGATACGCAGTATTTT.

This clone was observed a few times. The rearrangement links TRBV2 to TRBJ1-2, with 10 bases matching TRBD1. The CDR3 has 14 amino acids. In germline, CDR1 is SNHLY, CDR2 FYNNEI. V was pared by 7 bases and J by 4 bases, with 6 bases of the junction left unmatched. CDR3 sequence: CASNGQGGTYGYTF. The CDR3 DNA is TGTGCCAGCAACGGACAGGGGGGCACCTATGGCTACACCTTC.

By share, this clone ranks as medium-sized. The chain carries TRBV27 and TRBJ1-2; D gene unclear. The V gene's germline CDR1 is MNHEY and CDR2 SMNVEV (reference sequence). This CDR3 comprises 16 residues. Trimming stripped 2 bases from V and 0 bases from J, with 13 bases between. This CDR3 is CASSLDIYTPNYGYTF. In DNA, the CDR3 is TGTGCCAGCAGTTTAGACATCTATACCCCTAACTATGGCTACACCTTC.

V usage is TRBV6-6 and J usage is TRBJ1-2; a possible D gene is TRBD1 (6 bases). CDR1 and CDR2 from the germline V gene are MNHNY and SVGAGI (reference sequence). The CDR3 contains 12 residues. V was clipped by 8 bases and J by 2 bases, with 9 bases between them. The CDR3 nucleotides read TGTGCCAGCGGACAGCGCAACTATGGCTACACCTTC. It translates to CASGQRNYGYTF.

J is TRBJ1-3 and V is TRBV3-1 (or the pseudogene TRBV3-2), with 9 bases that match TRBD1. V dropped 2 bases and J dropped 5; count of bases not matched to a gene: 7. Germline lookup yields CDR1 LGHDT and CDR2 YNNKEL (reference sequence). The CDR3 consists of 16 residues. CDR3 in amino acids: CASSQPQGASRNTIYF. In DNA form, the CDR3 reads TGTGCCAGCAGCCAACCACAGGGGGCGTCTAGAAACACCATATATTTT.

The V gene is TRBV19, the J gene TRBJ1-1, with a tentative D call TRBD1 (5 bases). V was shortened by 7 bases and J by 5 bases, with 23 bases between the two germline ends. The germline CDR1 and CDR2 sequences are LNHDA and SQIVND (reference sequence). The CDR3 extends over 16 amino acids. CDR3 coding DNA: TGTGCCAGTACATTATTTCGGGGGAGGTTGGGGACTGAAGCTTTCTTT. Residues: CASTLFRGRLGTEAFF.

The chain couples TRBV19 to TRBJ2-1; possible D gene TRBD1, 5 bases. CDR3 length: 15 residues. V lost 3 bases and J 7 bases, leaving 16 bases between the germline ends. CDR1 and CDR2 (germline): LNHDA, SQIVND (reference sequence). CDR3 region: CASSIRQGIRNEQFF. Here the CDR3 DNA reads TGTGCCAGTAGTATCCGGCAGGGTATTCGAAATGAGCAGTTCTTC. Supplemented by reference TRBV19 and TRBJ2-1, the full variable domain reads DGGITQSPKYLFRKEGQNVTLSCEQNLNHDAMYWYRQDPGQGLRLIYYSQIVNDFQKGDIAEGYSVSREKKESFPLTVTSAQKNPTAFYLCASSIRQGIRNEQFFGPGTRLTVL.

The V and J genes are TRBV10-1 and TRBJ1-2; D is perhaps TRBD1 (6 bases). Germline CDR1 reads WNHNN; CDR2 reads SYGVQD (reference sequence). The CDR3 is 13 amino acids. Trimming removed 4 bases from V and 7 bases from J, with 13 bases in between. This CDR3 is CASSATGPTGYTF. The CDR3 DNA reads TGCGCCAGCAGTGCGACAGGCCCCACTGGCTACACCTTC.

V usage is TRBV6-6 and J usage is TRBJ2-7; TRBD2 matches at 7 bases. The CDR3 contains 14 residues. Losses at the gene ends were 7 bases for V and 0 bases for J; bases not matched to a gene: 6. Germline loops: CDR1 MNHNY, CDR2 SVGAGI (reference sequence). CDR3: CASMGGSHSYEQYF. CDR3 sequence (DNA): TGTGCCAGCATGGGGGGGTCGCACTCCTACGAGCAGTACTTC.

V is TRBV5-1 and J is TRBJ2-7, with D possibly being TRBD1 (5 bases). This CDR3 region has 14 residues. V was shortened by 0 bases and J by 2 bases, with 9 bases between the two germline ends. Looked up from germline, CDR1 is SGHRS and CDR2 is YFSETQ. CDR3 region: CASSLEQATYEQYF. The CDR3 DNA reads TGCGCCAGCAGCTTGGAACAGGCGACCTACGAGCAGTACTTC.

This chain joins TRBV7-3 and TRBJ2-7; TRBD2 might be the D (5 bases). This CDR3 has 14 amino acids. The germline V and J ends were trimmed by 5 bases and 0 bases, with 11 bases remaining between them. The germline gives CDR1 SGHTA, CDR2 FQGTGA. CDR3 amino acids: CASSPSPNSYEQYF. The CDR3 nucleotides read TGTGCCAGCAGCCCTAGCCCTAACTCCTACGAGCAGTACTTC.

This clone was detected only once. This rearrangement joins TRBV7-9 to TRBJ2-4, with D possibly matching TRBD1 (6 bases). The CDR3 runs to 15 residues. V was shortened by 2 bases and J by 5 bases, with 13 bases between the two germline ends. The V gene's germline CDR1 is SEHNR and CDR2 FQNEAQ (reference sequence). The CDR3 DNA reads TGTGCCAGCAGCTTAACAGGGATTCCGGAAAACATTCAGTACTTC. Its protein is CASSLTGIPENIQYF.

V usage is TRBV4-1 and J usage is TRBJ1-5, with D hard to call. CDR1 and CDR2 from the germline V gene are MGHRA and YSYEKL. V was clipped by 2 bases and J by 6 bases, with 8 bases between them. The CDR3 extends over 13 amino acids. The DNA of the CDR3 is TGCGCCAGCAGCCAATTGATCGGTCAGCCCCAGCATTTT. It translates to CASSQLIGQPQHF.